The 18 T cell receptor beta chains listed next were all sequenced from one sample in a study of shared clonotypes between healthy human individuals. The method was immunoSEQ multiplex PCR; TCRdb's version includes in-frame clones alone and lacks a portion of them. Of 550,000 to 650,000 clones listed, about 96% are singletons. Naive-designated CD8 cells lacked CD45RO, were positively enriched for CCR7, and omitted terminally differentiated effector memory CD45RA+ cells. Material for sequencing was naive CD8+ T cells sorted from blood. The receptors were sampled from a young woman in good health.

V gene TRBV2 combines with J gene TRBJ2-1, with 9 bases aligning to TRBD2. The V gene's germline CDR1 is SNHLY and CDR2 FYNNEI. This CDR3 region has 17 residues. V lost 2 bases to trimming and J lost 3 bases; unmatched junction nucleotides: 8. CDR3 nucleotide sequence: TGTGCCAGCAGTGAACTGGGACTAGCAACTCGCTACAATGAGCAGTTCTTC. Its protein is CASSELGLATRYNEQFF.

The V call is TRBV11-3, the J call TRBJ2-1; possibly TRBD1 or TRBD2 for D (5 bases each). The CDR3 length is 16 residues. V was clipped by 3 bases and J by 1 base, with 13 bases between them. Germline values: CDR1 SGHNT, CDR2 YENEEA. The CDR3 loop is CASSLGPSISYNEQFF. DNA of the CDR3: TGTGCCAGCAGCTTGGGACCAAGCATTTCCTACAATGAGCAGTTCTTC.

This chain joins TRBV28 and TRBJ1-2; D is unclear. The CDR3 extends over 15 amino acids. Trimming removed 1 base at V and 0 bases at J, with 9 bases between. Germline CDR1 reads MDHEN; CDR2 reads SYDVKM. The CDR3, as DNA: TGTGCCAGCAGTTTATTTGACATCACTAACTATGGCTACACCTTC. Its translation is CASSLFDITNYGYTF.

DNA for the CDR3: TGTGCCAGCAGTGAATACGGCTCCTACAATGAGCAGTTCTTC. Translating it yields CASSEYGSYNEQFF. This chain joins TRBV2 and TRBJ2-1; no clear D. This CDR3 is built from 14 residues. Germline V lookup: CDR1 SNHLY, CDR2 FYNNEI. The V end lost 2 bases, the J end lost 0 bases, and 5 bases lay between the germline ends.

This clone was found once. V gene TRBV5-6 combines with J gene TRBJ1-5, with 8 positions matching TRBD1. The CDR3 covers 16 residues. Unmatched junction bases numbered 7, after V lost 1 base and J lost 4 bases. Germline CDR1 reads SGHDT; CDR2 reads YYEEEE. The CDR3 nucleotides read TGTGCCAGCAGCTTGATGGCGGGGACAGGAAATCAGCCCCAGCATTTT. This encodes CASSLMAGTGNQPQHF.

This clone is a singleton in its sample. CDR3 coding DNA: TGTGCCAGCAGCTTAAATTCGGGAGTTAGGGACGGGGAGCTGTTTTTT. The encoded protein is CASSLNSGVRDGELFF. J is TRBJ2-2 and V is TRBV7-6; TRBD2 might be the D (6 bases). Looked up from germline, CDR1 is SGHVS and CDR2 is FNYEAQ. The ends were cut back, 2 bases at V and 7 bases at J, with 17 bases in the middle. The CDR3 covers 16 residues.

This chain links TRBV19 with TRBJ2-1; TRBD2 agrees at 9 bases. CDR3 size: 17 residues. CDR1 and CDR2 (germline): LNHDA, SQIVND (reference sequence). The J segment lost 2 bases and the V segment lost 5 bases, leaving 10 bases of the junction unmatched. DNA for the CDR3: TGTGCCAGTAGTGCCCCAGGCGGGAGGGGGGCCTACAATGAGCAGTTCTTC. This sequence encodes CASSAPGGRGAYNEQFF.

V and J are TRBV9 and TRBJ2-7; TRBD1 might be the D (6 bases). V was pared by 4 bases and J by 0 bases, with 17 bases between. Germline CDR1 is SGDLS and CDR2 is YYNGEE. This CDR3 has 16 residues. The CDR3 DNA is TGTGCCAGCAGCCCCCGCCCAGGGGTCGACTCCTACGAGCAGTACTTC. This encodes CASSPRPGVDSYEQYF. Using reference TRBV9 and TRBJ2-7 for the parts outside the CDR3, the full variable domain is DSGVTQTPKHLITATGQRVTLRCSPRSGDLSVYWYQQSLDQGLQFLIQYYNGEERAKGNILERFSAQQFPDLHSELNLSSLELGDSALYFCASSPRPGVDSYEQYFGPGTRLTVT.

The rearrangement joins TRBV9 to TRBJ2-1; D ambiguous. This CDR3 contains 12 residues. Germline CDR1 SGDLS, CDR2 YYNGEE. Trimming shortened V by 1 base and J by 5 bases, and 4 bases separated the two germline ends. CDR3 sequence reads: CASSVLDNEQFF. The DNA of the CDR3 is TGTGCCAGCAGCGTATTGGACAATGAGCAGTTCTTC.

The rearrangement uses TRBV27 and TRBJ1-2, with a weak D call TRBD1 (5 bases). Germline V gives CDR1 MNHEY, CDR2 SMNVEV (reference sequence). V lost 4 bases and J 6 bases, leaving 15 bases between the germline ends. The CDR3 consists of 14 residues. The CDR3 sequence is CASSSPGRGNGYTF. As DNA, the CDR3 is TGTGCCAGCAGTTCCCCGGGACGGGGGAATGGCTACACCTTC.

This chain links TRBV5-1 with TRBJ1-4; a weak D match, TRBD1 (5 bases). The CDR3 is made up of 16 amino acids. Germline assignment: CDR1 SGHRS and CDR2 YFSETQ. The V end lost 1 base, the J end lost 2 bases, and 12 bases lay between the germline ends. In DNA form, the CDR3 reads TGCGCCAGCAGCTTGTCCGGGACGAATACTAATGAAAAACTGTTTTTT. Amino acids: CASSLSGTNTNEKLFF.

This clone was recorded once. The chain recombines TRBV10-3 with TRBJ1-2, with a weak D call TRBD1 (6 bases). The germline V gene encodes CDR1 ENHRY and CDR2 SYGVKD. The ends were cut back, 0 bases at V and 8 bases at J, with 22 bases in the middle. This CDR3 is 17 amino acids long. The CDR3 here is CAISESTEIGSGEGYTF. In DNA, the CDR3 is TGTGCCATCAGTGAGTCGACAGAAATTGGTTCAGGGGAAGGCTACACCTTC.

V gene TRBV5-8 combines with J gene TRBJ2-7; 9 bases line up with TRBD1. Germline-derived CDR1 and CDR2 are SGHTS and YDEGEE. The CDR3 totals 14 residues. J lost 4 bases, V lost 8 bases, and 10 bases had no gene match. The CDR3 coding sequence is TGTGCCAGTAGGACCGGGACAGGGATATACGAGCAGTACTTC. This gives the protein CASRTGTGIYEQYF.

This clone has a single count. This chain connects TRBV4-2 to TRBJ1-5; D not certain. CDR1 and CDR2 (germline): LGHNA, YNFKEQ. This CDR3 contains 15 residues. Trimming removed 5 bases at V and 0 bases at J, with 11 bases between. The CDR3 bases are TGTGCCAGCAGCTTGGAAGGGCGTAGCAATCAGCCCCAGCATTTT. Protein product: CASSLEGRSNQPQHF.

The V and J genes are TRBV4-1 and TRBJ2-5; TRBD2 agrees at 9 bases. Germline trimming cut 6 bases from V and 5 bases from J; bases unmatched to any gene: 10. This CDR3 has 15 residues. Germline lookup yields CDR1 MGHRA and CDR2 YSYEKL. The CDR3 reads CASRDESGRLETQYF. In DNA, the CDR3 is TGCGCCAGCAGAGACGAGAGCGGGAGGTTGGAGACCCAGTACTTC.

The rearrangement uses TRBV28 and TRBJ1-1, with D possibly being TRBD1 (6 bases). Trimming left V 6 bases short and J 5 bases short, with 10 bases between. Germline V CDR1 and CDR2: MDHEN, SYDVKM. The CDR3 runs to 12 residues. The CDR3 sequence is CASRPTGTEAFF. CDR3 bases: TGTGCCAGCAGGCCAACAGGGACTGAAGCTTTCTTT.

Of note for this clone: Additional DNA sequences in this sample encode the identical CDR3. The chain joins TRBV27 to TRBJ2-7; D gene ambiguous. Trimming took 2 bases from V and 0 from J, leaving 5 bases between them. Per germline, CDR1 MNHEY and CDR2 SMNVEV (reference sequence). The CDR3 runs to 13 residues. CDR3 nucleotides: TGTGCCAGCAGTTTAAGCCCCTCCTACGAGCAGTACTTC. The encoded protein is CASSLSPSYEQYF.

J is TRBJ2-7 and V is TRBV10-2, with 8 bases lining up with TRBD2. The germline gives CDR1 WSHSY, CDR2 SAAADI. With V trimmed by 2 bases and J by 2 bases, 2 bases remained unmatched. The CDR3 runs to 14 residues. CDR3: CASSESGSAYEQYF. Written as DNA, the CDR3 is TGCGCCAGCAGTGAGAGCGGGAGTGCCTACGAGCAGTACTTC.